This note documents a single T cell receptor (beta chain) sequence. Sequenced by immunoSEQ multiplex PCR; TCRdb stores in-frame clones only, minus some. Altogether 70,000 to 95,000 clones are present, 85% to 95% being singletons, with the ten largest covering roughly 2.5%. Germline-derived CDR1 and CDR2 are SGHRS and YFSETQ. The CDR3 length is 16 residues. V was cut by 1 base and J by 3 bases, with 15 bases left in between. This specimen comes from a study of T cell changes during pregnancy in multiple sclerosis. The source of this sequence is a female donor with multiple sclerosis, enrolled in a pregnancy study. The chain has TRBV5-1 and TRBJ2-3; D is perhaps TRBD2 (7 bases). The material was peripheral blood, obtained in the second trimester of pregnancy. The CDR3, as DNA: TGCGCCAGCAGCTTGTCGGGCAGGGGAGGGACAGATACGCAGTATTTT. It is translated as CASSLSGRGGTDTQYF.